This T cell receptor beta chain was documented in a study of tumor-infiltrating lymphocytes in primary liver carcinoma. From 20-30 mg of unsorted bulk tissue, DNA and RNA were co-extracted together. Each individual tumor supplied samples from five separate regions. The germline gives CDR1 MNHEY, CDR2 SVGAGI. V was cut by 5 bases and J by 4 bases, with 14 bases left in between. The CDR3 spans 15 residues. Making TCR beta cDNA involved approximately 0.5 ug total RNA and a constant-region primer. Libraries covering TCR beta were generated through three nested multiplex PCR rounds (using a slightly modified ARM-PCR). With TRBV1-TRBV30 forward primers and a C-beta reverse primer, the first two PCR rounds were run for roughly 10 cycles each. One entry per CDR3 protein, called by TCRdb with MiXCR from the multiplex PCR reads. This table holds 100,000 or so distinct CDR3 sequences, about four fifths found once.

The genes are TRBV6-5 and TRBJ1-4, with D unclear. This sequence was found in a man aged 40-49 years with primary liver carcinoma and hepatitis B virus infection. Sequenced input: liver tumor tissue from sampling region 3. Noted subset: tumor region T3, left-lateral pole. CDR3 DNA sequence: TGTGCCAGCAGTCCAGCAGCGGGCATTAATGAAAAACTGTTTTTT. This sequence encodes CASSPAAGINEKLFF.